Below, 11 T cell receptor beta chains from the same sample are listed, as sequenced in a study of neurological immune-mediated disorders. TCRdb reanalysed the 5' RACE reads using MiXCR and keeps one entry per CDR3 protein. This repertoire shows about 62,000 distinct CDR3 sequences, approximately 3.7% found once; its top ten account for 2.2%. Sequenced sample: PBMCs. The receptors come from a woman between 45 and 60 years old with multiple sclerosis.

This clonotype has at least ten counts. This chain connects TRBV24-1 to TRBJ2-2; no definite D call. Germline V CDR1 and CDR2: KGHDR, SFDVKD. The CDR3 has 17 residues. V lost 5 bases, J lost 1 base, and 16 bases lay in between. The CDR3 DNA reads TGTGCCACCAGTGGTAACAACCATCGGGTGAACACCGGGGAGCTGTTTTTT. It is translated as CATSGNNHRVNTGELFF.

Ten or more counts support this clonotype. The rearrangement links TRBV20-1 to TRBJ2-5, with D possibly TRBD1 on 6 matching bases. Per germline, CDR1 DFQATT and CDR2 SNEGSKA (reference sequence). The CDR3 covers 11 residues. CDR3 DNA sequence: TGCAGCAGGGGACCGCAAGAGACCCAGTACTTC. This codes for CSRGPQETQYF.

This clonotype was seen at least ten times. The junction departs from germline at one end; a sequencing error may be responsible. The chain couples TRBV10-3 to TRBJ1-5, with TRBD1 identical over 7 bases. This CDR3 region has 11 residues. CDR1 ENHRY and CDR2 SYGVKD come from the germline V gene. The CDR3 is CATHRGQPQNF. CDR3 sequence (DNA): TGTGCCACCCACAGGGGCCAGCCCCAGAATTTT.

The table lists this clonotype with many counts. The V gene is TRBV29-1, the J gene TRBJ1-2; D not resolved. The V and J ends lost 2 bases and 4 bases respectively, with 8 bases between them. The CDR3 length is 12 residues. Per germline, CDR1 SQVTM and CDR2 ANQGSEA. The CDR3 region is CSVELAFYGYTF. The CDR3 nucleotides read TGCAGCGTTGAACTGGCCTTCTATGGCTACACCTTC. Full variable domain (rest looked up from reference TRBV29-1 and TRBJ1-2): SAVISQKPSRDICQRGTSLTIQCQVDSQVTMMFWYRQQPGQSLTLIATANQGSEATYESGFVIDKFPISRPNLTFSTLTVSNMSPEDSSIYLCSVELAFYGYTFGSGTRLTVV.

At least ten counts were recorded for this clonotype. This chain uses TRBV18 with TRBJ2-1; 9 bases map to TRBD2. J gave up 8 bases and V 2 bases, and 7 bases lay outside the gene matches. The CDR3 is made up of 15 amino acids. The germline gives CDR1 KGHSH, CDR2 LQKENI. CDR3 sequence reads: CASSPAGGPRDEQFF. The CDR3 region has the DNA TGTGCCAGCTCACCAGCGGGAGGGCCGCGGGATGAGCAGTTCTTC.

This clonotype appeared many times. The chain employs TRBV27 and TRBJ2-5; 7 nucleotides agree with TRBD2. The CDR3 runs to 16 residues. V lost 3 bases and J lost 5; bases outside the gene matches: 12. Germline values: CDR1 MNHEY, CDR2 SMNVEV (reference sequence). In DNA form, the CDR3 reads TGTGCCAGCAGTTTCTGGCAGAGGGGAGGGACGGAGACCCAGTACTTC. It encodes CASSFWQRGGTETQYF.

This clonotype came up many times. The chain's CDR3 is CASSQQGLNEQYF. Written as DNA, the CDR3 is TGTGCCAGTTCCCAACAGGGCTTAAACGAGCAGTACTTC. The rearrangement uses TRBV25-1 and TRBJ2-7, with a possible D match to TRBD1 (6 bases). V gave up 9 bases and J gave up 5 bases, with 17 bases separating them. The CDR3 length is 13 residues. Germline assignment: CDR1 MGHDK and CDR2 SYGVNS.

This clonotype was observed a few times. A much larger clone lies one base from this, so it may be a read error. Given the absence of the conserved phenylalanine or tryptophan at the CDR3 end, a read error is likely. The gene calls are TRBV7-9 and TRBJ1-1; D not resolved. The length of the CDR3 is 11 residues. V lost 2 bases and J 4 bases, leaving 2 bases between the germline ends. The germline V gene has CDR1 SEHNR and CDR2 FQNEAQ (reference sequence). The CDR3 DNA reads as TGTGCCAGCAGCTTAATCACTGAAGCTTTCATT. Its translation: CASSLITEAFI.

This clonotype was observed many times. The rearrangement joins TRBV20-1 to TRBJ2-5; 7 nucleotides align to TRBD2. The CDR3 runs to 13 residues. J gave up 2 bases and V 1 base, and 1 base lay outside the gene matches. Germline assignment: CDR1 DFQATT and CDR2 SNEGSKA (reference sequence). Here the CDR3 reads CSARVGGQETQYF. CDR3 nucleotides: TGCAGTGCTAGAGTGGGAGGGCAAGAGACCCAGTACTTC.

In its sample, this clonotype was seen many times. This rearrangement joins TRBV29-1 to TRBJ1-2, with D perhaps TRBD1 (5 bases). The CDR3 spans 14 residues. From germline, CDR1 is SQVTM and CDR2 ANQGSEA. V was cut by 7 bases and J by 2 bases, with 17 bases left in between. DNA of the CDR3: TGCAGCGGCTTGGGGTCAGGGACGAACTATGGCTACACCTTC. Translation: CSGLGSGTNYGYTF. The whole variable domain, remainder taken from reference TRBV29-1 and TRBJ1-2, is SAVISQKPSRDICQRGTSLTIQCQVDSQVTMMFWYRQQPGQSLTLIATANQGSEATYESGFVIDKFPISRPNLTFSTLTVSNMSPEDSSIYLCSGLGSGTNYGYTFGSGTRLTVV.

This clonotype was seen ten or more times. J is TRBJ2-4 and V is TRBV20-1; 10 positions agree with TRBD1. V lost 2 bases to trimming and J lost 0 bases; unmatched junction nucleotides: 10. The germline gives CDR1 DFQATT, CDR2 SNEGSKA (reference sequence). The CDR3 has 18 residues. The CDR3 sequence: CSARQTGGEAIAKNIQYF. CDR3 DNA sequence: TGCAGTGCTAGACAGACAGGGGGCGAGGCTATAGCCAAAAACATTCAGTACTTC.